This is a list of T cell receptor beta chains from one sample in a study of CD8 T cells in ankylosing spondylitis. TCRdb ran MiXCR on the 5' RACE reads and lists one entry per CDR3 protein. The profile shows about 200,000 distinct CDR3 sequences, more than 10% of them singletons. Sequenced input: blood, either unsorted or a sorted T cell fraction (not recorded which). The origin of the receptors is a male donor with ankylosing spondylitis or in good health (not recorded which). Both conserved end residues are part of each CDR3. D genes are given only for firm matches. The size of a clone is reported for some rows only, either as once, few or many, or as a class for expanded clones.

D gene: TRBD1; clone size: -; J gene: TRBJ2-5; V gene: TRBV7-9; CDR3 protein: CASSLAQGDQETQYF; CDR3 DNA: TGTGCCAGCAGCTTAGCCCAGGGGGACCAAGAGACCCAGTACTTC
D gene: -; clone size: few; J gene: TRBJ1-1; V gene: TRBV7-9; CDR3 protein: CASSLVQGTPEAFF; CDR3 DNA: TGTGCCAGCAGCTTAGTTCAGGGAACCCCTGAAGCTTTCTTT
D gene: -; clone size: -; J gene: TRBJ2-7; V gene: TRBV15; CDR3 protein: CATSNAGRRYEQYF; CDR3 DNA: TGTGCCACCAGCAATGCGGGCAGAAGGTACGAGCAGTACTTC
D gene: TRBD1; clone size: few; J gene: TRBJ1-5; V gene: TRBV20-1; CDR3 protein: CSARDLNSTGSNQPQHF; CDR3 DNA: TGCAGTGCTAGAGATCTAAACTCGACAGGGAGCAATCAGCCCCAGCATTTT
D gene: TRBD2; clone size: few; J gene: TRBJ2-1; V gene: TRBV5-1; CDR3 protein: CASSLGLDSREQFF; CDR3 DNA: TGCGCCAGCAGCCTCGGACTAGACTCGAGGGAGCAGTTCTTC
D gene: TRBD1; clone size: few; J gene: TRBJ2-1; V gene: TRBV20-1; CDR3 protein: CSAEGGIPLSYNEQFF; CDR3 DNA: TGCAGTGCAGAAGGGGGCATTCCCCTCTCCTACAATGAGCAGTTCTTC
D gene: -; clone size: -; J gene: TRBJ2-7; V gene: TRBV12-3/TRBV12-4; CDR3 protein: CASSPNVDEQYF; CDR3 DNA: TGTGCCAGCAGTCCCAATGTCGACGAGCAGTACTTC
D gene: TRBD1; clone size: -; J gene: TRBJ2-2; V gene: TRBV6-5; CDR3 protein: CASSYWTGVDTGELFF; CDR3 DNA: TGTGCCAGCAGTTACTGGACAGGGGTGGACACCGGGGAGCTGTTTTTT
D gene: -; clone size: many; J gene: TRBJ2-1; V gene: TRBV3-1; CDR3 protein: CASSPQGGSYNEQFF; CDR3 DNA: TGTGCCAGCAGCCCTCAGGGGGGATCCTACAATGAGCAGTTCTTC
D gene: -; clone size: -; J gene: TRBJ2-5; V gene: TRBV20-1; CDR3 protein: CSARQGWAQYF; CDR3 DNA: TGCAGTGCTAGACAGGGGTGGGCCCAGTACTTC
D gene: -; clone size: many; J gene: TRBJ2-1; V gene: TRBV14; CDR3 protein: CASSPSRPEDEQFF; CDR3 DNA: TGTGCCAGCAGCCCATCGCGCCCTGAGGATGAGCAGTTCTTC
D gene: -; clone size: -; J gene: TRBJ1-4; V gene: TRBV12-3/TRBV12-4; CDR3 protein: CASSPDEGRTNEKLFF; CDR3 DNA: TGTGCCAGCAGTCCCGACGAGGGGAGAACTAATGAAAAACTGTTTTTT
D gene: TRBD2; clone size: -; J gene: TRBJ2-3; V gene: TRBV6-5; CDR3 protein: CASSYSTSAPDPDTQYF; CDR3 DNA: TGTGCCAGCAGTTACTCGACTAGCGCGCCTGACCCAGATACGCAGTATTTT
D gene: -; clone size: many; J gene: TRBJ2-1; V gene: TRBV29-1; CDR3 protein: CSVGGSPNEQFF; CDR3 DNA: TGCAGCGTGGGGGGCAGTCCCAATGAGCAGTTCTTC
D gene: -; clone size: many; J gene: TRBJ1-1; V gene: TRBV4-1; CDR3 protein: CASSQPGGIEAFF; CDR3 DNA: TGCGCCAGCAGCCAACCCGGGGGTATTGAAGCTTTCTTT
D gene: -; clone size: -; J gene: TRBJ2-3; V gene: TRBV10-1; CDR3 protein: CASSVGPGTDTQYF; CDR3 DNA: TGCGCCAGCAGTGTAGGTCCGGGCACAGATACGCAGTATTTT
D gene: -; clone size: -; J gene: TRBJ1-1; V gene: TRBV5-6; CDR3 protein: CASSFRLEAFF; CDR3 DNA: TGTGCCAGCAGCTTTCGGTTGGAAGCTTTCTTT
D gene: -; clone size: -; J gene: TRBJ2-3; V gene: TRBV30; CDR3 protein: CAWSISVGDTQYF; CDR3 DNA: TGTGCCTGGAGTATTTCGGTGGGGGATACGCAGTATTTT
D gene: -; clone size: few; J gene: TRBJ1-6; V gene: TRBV7-9; CDR3 protein: CVVRVLCHRLNNSPLHF; CDR3 DNA: TGTGTCGTGAGGGTACTATGCCATCGCCTTAATAATTCACCCCTCCACTTT
D gene: TRBD2; clone size: once; J gene: TRBJ2-7; V gene: TRBV12-3/TRBV12-4; CDR3 protein: CASSLGRGAEQYF; CDR3 DNA: TGTGCCAGCAGTTTAGGGCGGGGGGCCGAGCAGTACTTC
D gene: -; clone size: -; J gene: TRBJ1-1; V gene: TRBV4-1; CDR3 protein: CASSQDSPNTEAFF; CDR3 DNA: TGCGCCAGCAGCCAAGATTCCCCTAACACTGAAGCTTTCTTT
D gene: TRBD1; clone size: -; J gene: TRBJ1-4; V gene: TRBV30; CDR3 protein: CAWNPGQGDEKLFF; CDR3 DNA: TGTGCCTGGAACCCGGGACAGGGGGACGAAAAACTGTTTTTT
D gene: TRBD1; clone size: few; J gene: TRBJ2-1; V gene: TRBV11-3; CDR3 protein: CASSYPGQYNEQFF; CDR3 DNA: TGTGCCAGCAGCTACCCGGGACAGTACAATGAGCAGTTCTTC
D gene: -; clone size: -; J gene: TRBJ2-1; V gene: TRBV24-1; CDR3 protein: CATSERENEQFF; CDR3 DNA: TGTGCCACCAGTGAGCGAGAAAATGAGCAGTTCTTC
D gene: TRBD1; clone size: -; J gene: TRBJ1-1; V gene: TRBV4-1; CDR3 protein: CASSQDDGAGGNTEAFF; CDR3 DNA: TGCGCCAGCAGCCAAGATGATGGTGCAGGGGGGAACACTGAAGCTTTCTTT
D gene: -; clone size: many; J gene: TRBJ2-3; V gene: TRBV7-9; CDR3 protein: CASSTGTSSTDTQYF; CDR3 DNA: TGTGCCAGCAGCACAGGGACCTCCAGCACAGATACGCAGTATTTT
D gene: -; clone size: many; J gene: TRBJ2-3; V gene: TRBV5-1; CDR3 protein: CASSLGTTGGDTQYF; CDR3 DNA: TGCGCCAGCAGCTTAGGGACGACCGGTGGGGATACGCAGTATTTT
D gene: -; clone size: few; J gene: TRBJ2-5; V gene: TRBV21-1; CDR3 protein: CASSKGRGTRPQQETQYF; CDR3 DNA: TGTGCCAGCAGCAAAGGTCGGGGGACCCGGCCGCAACAAGAGACCCAGTACTTC
D gene: TRBD2; clone size: few; J gene: TRBJ2-1; V gene: TRBV5-1; CDR3 protein: CASSSGGLPGNEQFF; CDR3 DNA: TGCGCCAGCAGCTCGGGGGGACTTCCGGGGAATGAGCAGTTCTTC
D gene: TRBD1; clone size: -; J gene: TRBJ2-7; V gene: TRBV5-5; CDR3 protein: CASTSGTGGYEQYF; CDR3 DNA: TGTGCCAGCACATCCGGGACAGGGGGCTACGAGCAGTACTTC
D gene: -; clone size: -; J gene: TRBJ2-7; V gene: TRBV29-1; CDR3 protein: CSGQHREADEQYF; CDR3 DNA: TGCAGCGGTCAACACAGGGAGGCGGACGAGCAGTACTTC
D gene: -; clone size: -; J gene: TRBJ2-2; V gene: TRBV20-1; CDR3 protein: CSAEPPNTGELFF; CDR3 DNA: TGCAGTGCTGAGCCCCCGAACACCGGGGAGCTGTTTTTT
D gene: -; clone size: -; J gene: TRBJ2-7; V gene: TRBV9; CDR3 protein: CASSVGGPTYEQYF; CDR3 DNA: TGTGCCAGCAGCGTAGGGGGACCCACCTACGAGCAGTACTTC